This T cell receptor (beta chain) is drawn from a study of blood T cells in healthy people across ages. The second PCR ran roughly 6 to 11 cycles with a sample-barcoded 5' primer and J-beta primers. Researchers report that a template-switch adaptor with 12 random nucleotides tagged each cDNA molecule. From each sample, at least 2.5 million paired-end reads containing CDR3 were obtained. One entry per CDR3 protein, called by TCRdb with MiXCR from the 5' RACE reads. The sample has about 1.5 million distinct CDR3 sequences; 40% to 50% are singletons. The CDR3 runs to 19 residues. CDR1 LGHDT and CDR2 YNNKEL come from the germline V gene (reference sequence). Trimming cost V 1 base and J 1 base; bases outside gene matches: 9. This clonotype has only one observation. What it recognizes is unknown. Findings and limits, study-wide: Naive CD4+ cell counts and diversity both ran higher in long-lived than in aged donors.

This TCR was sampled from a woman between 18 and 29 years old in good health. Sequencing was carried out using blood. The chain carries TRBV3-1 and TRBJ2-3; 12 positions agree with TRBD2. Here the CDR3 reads CASSQASSGGAMGTDTQYF. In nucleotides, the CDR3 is TGTGCCAGCAGCCAAGCATCTAGCGGGGGGGCTATGGGCACAGATACGCAGTATTTT.